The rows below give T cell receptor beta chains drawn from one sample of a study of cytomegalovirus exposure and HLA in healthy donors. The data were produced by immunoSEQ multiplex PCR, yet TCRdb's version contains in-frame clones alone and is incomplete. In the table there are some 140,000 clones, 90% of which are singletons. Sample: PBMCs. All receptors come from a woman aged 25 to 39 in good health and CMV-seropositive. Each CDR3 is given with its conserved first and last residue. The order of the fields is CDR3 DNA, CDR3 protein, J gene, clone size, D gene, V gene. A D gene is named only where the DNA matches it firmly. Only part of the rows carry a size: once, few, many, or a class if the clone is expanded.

TGTGCCAGTAGTCTTAACCTACGGGTGAACACTGAAGCTTTCTTT | CASSLNLRVNTEAFF | TRBJ1-1 | - | - | TRBV19
TGTGCCAGCAGCTTCGAGCGGGGGGCCTACGAGCAGTACTTC | CASSFERGAYEQYF | TRBJ2-7 | - | TRBD2 | TRBV5-6
TGTGCCAGCGACAGGGGATACAATGAGCAGTTCTTC | CASDRGYNEQFF | TRBJ2-1 | - | TRBD1 | TRBV25-1
TGTGCCAGCAGCCCATACCCCGGACAGGGGGCTTGGAGCGGGAGGGTCGAGCAGTACTTC | CASSPYPGQGAWSGRVEQYF | TRBJ2-7 | - | - | TRBV5-4
TGTGCCAGCAGCTCAAATGGTCCATTTTCGGTGAAGGGCTACACCTTC | CASSSNGPFSVKGYTF | TRBJ1-2 | - | - | TRBV5-6
TGTGCCAGCAGCCGCGGGACAGGAAATACGCAGTATTTT | CASSRGTGNTQYF | TRBJ2-3 | - | TRBD1 | TRBV6-5
TGTGCCAGCAGTAAAGGCCAGGGGAGAGGCTACACCTTC | CASSKGQGRGYTF | TRBJ1-2 | - | - | TRBV2
TGTGCCAGCAGTCCCAGGGGCGGGAGGGCGTTCGAGCAGTACTTC | CASSPRGGRAFEQYF | TRBJ2-7 | - | TRBD2 | TRBV27
TGCAGCGTTCAGGGACAGGGAAACACCGGGGAGCTGTTTTTT | CSVQGQGNTGELFF | TRBJ2-2 | - | TRBD1 | TRBV29-1
TGCAGCGTTGAACTTCGGACAGGGGTCGAGCAGTACTTC | CSVELRTGVEQYF | TRBJ2-7 | - | TRBD1 | TRBV29-1
TGCAGCGTTGAAGAGGGGCTCGGTTCACCCCTCCACTTT | CSVEEGLGSPLHF | TRBJ1-6 | - | - | TRBV29-1
TGTGCCAGCAGTCACCAACAGGCCAAATCCTACAATGAGCAGTTCTTC | CASSHQQAKSYNEQFF | TRBJ2-1 | once | - | TRBV28
TGTGCCAGCAGTTTTGAGGCTGCAGGGGCCGACTTAAACTACGAGCAGTACTTC | CASSFEAAGADLNYEQYF | TRBJ2-7 | - | - | TRBV28
TGCGCCAGCAGCGCCCAGGGCGCCACTGAAGCTTTCTTT | CASSAQGATEAFF | TRBJ1-1 | once | - | TRBV5-1
TGTGCCAGCAGTCGAGCGACAGGGGGAGACTATGGCTACACCTTC | CASSRATGGDYGYTF | TRBJ1-2 | few | TRBD1 | TRBV6-5
TGCAGCGTTGAAGTGCGGGGGGCGAGTGGCTACACCTTC | CSVEVRGASGYTF | TRBJ1-2 | - | - | TRBV29-1
TGTGCCAGCAGCTTAAGAAGGGGATCTGGGGCCAACGTCCTGACTTTC | CASSLRRGSGANVLTF | TRBJ2-6 | few | - | TRBV7-8
TGTGCCAGCTCAACCCGTAGGGGTTCACCCCTCCACTTT | CASSTRRGSPLHF | TRBJ1-6 | few | - | TRBV18
TGCGCCAGCAGCTTGAAGGGGGGGGCCGAGCAGTACTTC | CASSLKGGAEQYF | TRBJ2-7 | - | - | TRBV5-1
TGTGCCAGCAGTTACGGGACTAGCGGCTCCTACGAGCAGTACTTC | CASSYGTSGSYEQYF | TRBJ2-7 | once | TRBD2 | TRBV6-6
TGTGCCAGCAGCTCCGGGAGGAACACTGAAGCTTTCTTT | CASSSGRNTEAFF | TRBJ1-1 | - | - | TRBV6-1
TGTGCCATCTCCAGGGGGCAAGGTCAGCCCCAGCATTTT | CAISRGQGQPQHF | TRBJ1-5 | few | TRBD1 | TRBV6-6
TGCGCCAGCAGTGAGTCAAGAGGGATCTATGGCTACACCTTC | CASSESRGIYGYTF | TRBJ1-2 | - | - | TRBV10-2
TGCGCCAGCAGCCCCTTGGCCAGTCGCTCTGGAAACACCATATATTTT | CASSPLASRSGNTIYF | TRBJ1-3 | - | - | TRBV5-1
TGCGCCAGCAGCCCGACTAGCGGGACAACCAAAAACATTCAGTACTTC | CASSPTSGTTKNIQYF | TRBJ2-4 | - | TRBD2 | TRBV4-1
TGTGCCACCCAGGGTTCACCGAACACTGAAGCTTTCTTT | CATQGSPNTEAFF | TRBJ1-1 | - | - | TRBV15
TGTGCCAGCAGCCCAACAGGGGGCCACTCTGGAAACACCATATATTTT | CASSPTGGHSGNTIYF | TRBJ1-3 | - | TRBD1 | TRBV9
TGTGCCAGCAGCTTAGAGGGAGGACTAGTCCCTTCCTACGAGCAGTACTTC | CASSLEGGLVPSYEQYF | TRBJ2-7 | once | TRBD2 | TRBV11-2
TGTGCCAGCAGCCAAGTGGGATCTTCAGGGACAGATACGCAGTATTTT | CASSQVGSSGTDTQYF | TRBJ2-3 | - | - | TRBV14
TGTGCCAGCAATCTCCGGGACAGGGCTAACTATGGCTACACCTTC | CASNLRDRANYGYTF | TRBJ1-2 | - | TRBD1 | TRBV6-1
TGTGCCAGCAGTCCCGACTCTGCGCGGGGTCCCGGGGAGCTGTTTTTT | CASSPDSARGPGELFF | TRBJ2-2 | - | - | TRBV2
TGTGCCAGCAGGCGGGTGGGACAGTCCTACGAGCAGTACTTC | CASRRVGQSYEQYF | TRBJ2-7 | - | TRBD1 | TRBV28
TGTGCCAGCACCCGATCCGGGACAGCCGACTACTATGGCTACACCTTC | CASTRSGTADYYGYTF | TRBJ1-2 | - | TRBD1 | TRBV2
TGTGCCAGCAGTGGTGGGACTAGCGGGCATTTAGCCACCTACAATGAGCAGTTCTTC | CASSGGTSGHLATYNEQFF | TRBJ2-1 | - | TRBD2 | TRBV2
TGTGCCAGCAGTGGTCCCCAGGGATCCTACGAGCAGTACTTC | CASSGPQGSYEQYF | TRBJ2-7 | - | - | TRBV6-1
TGTGCCAGCAAGATAGGACCCGGGACTAGCGACACAGATACGCAGTATTTT | CASKIGPGTSDTDTQYF | TRBJ2-3 | - | TRBD2 | TRBV7-6
TGTGCCAGCAGCTTGTATCACGAGCGGGAGGGCCTGAAGACCCAGTACTTC | CASSLYHEREGLKTQYF | TRBJ2-5 | - | TRBD2 | TRBV13
TGTGCCAGCTTACAATACAATGAGCAGTTCTTC | CASLQYNEQFF | TRBJ2-1 | - | - | TRBV18
TGTGCCAGCAGCCAAGAGGTAGCGGGGGGGTCCACAGATACGCAGTATTTT | CASSQEVAGGSTDTQYF | TRBJ2-3 | - | TRBD2 | TRBV4-2
TGTGCCAGTAGTATTCTCGTCACCGGGGAGCTGTTTTTT | CASSILVTGELFF | TRBJ2-2 | - | - | TRBV19
TGCGCCAGCAGCTTGCCAGCGGGGGAAAGCACAGATACGCAGTATTTT | CASSLPAGESTDTQYF | TRBJ2-3 | - | TRBD2 | TRBV5-1
TGTGCCAGCAGCCGACAGGGTAGCTCCTACGAGCAGTACTTC | CASSRQGSSYEQYF | TRBJ2-7 | - | TRBD1 | TRBV2
TGTGCCAGCAGCTCTGACAGGGCCGGGGAGCTGTTTTTT | CASSSDRAGELFF | TRBJ2-2 | - | TRBD1 | TRBV11-2
TGTGCCAGTAGTATGTACGGGGAAGATGATCAGCCCCAGCATTTT | CASSMYGEDDQPQHF | TRBJ1-5 | - | - | TRBV19
TGTGCCAGCGTCAAAGGGGGGGATAGACTCGGCTACACCTTC | CASVKGGDRLGYTF | TRBJ1-2 | once | - | TRBV2
TGTGCCAGCACAACCACGGGGGGCGCGGTAGGTGGCTACACCTTC | CASTTTGGAVGGYTF | TRBJ1-2 | few | - | TRBV6-1
TGCGCCAGCAGCCAAGGAAGGCGGGAGGGCCCCTACGAGCAGTACTTC | CASSQGRREGPYEQYF | TRBJ2-7 | - | TRBD2 | TRBV4-1
TGCGCCAGCAGCTTGGCCACAGGGGTCCGGACCGGGGAGCTGTTTTTT | CASSLATGVRTGELFF | TRBJ2-2 | - | TRBD1 | TRBV5-1
TGTGCCAGCAGCTCCGACAGGGTGACTAATGAAAAACTGTTTTTT | CASSSDRVTNEKLFF | TRBJ1-4 | - | TRBD1 | TRBV5-4
TGTGCCAGCAGCGCCCTACAGGGGGCGTCGGAGACCCAGTACTTC | CASSALQGASETQYF | TRBJ2-5 | - | TRBD1 | TRBV9
TGTGCCAGCAGCCGCTATAGCGGGGGGGCAGCAGATACGCAGTATTTT | CASSRYSGGAADTQYF | TRBJ2-3 | - | TRBD2 | TRBV25-1
TGTGCCAGCAGCTTAGGGGGGGTAGGTAGCAATCAGCCCCAGCATTTT | CASSLGGVGSNQPQHF | TRBJ1-5 | - | - | TRBV7-8
TGCGCCAGCAGCCTTCGGACAGGGGGGACCTACGAGCAGTACTTC | CASSLRTGGTYEQYF | TRBJ2-7 | medium-sized | TRBD1 | TRBV4-1
TGCGCCAGCAGCCGTGGACTAGCGGGGGGCTTTTACAATGAGCAGTTCTTC | CASSRGLAGGFYNEQFF | TRBJ2-1 | - | TRBD2 | TRBV5-1
TGTGCCAGTAGTATACCGGGACAGGCTGTGGAGCAGTACTTC | CASSIPGQAVEQYF | TRBJ2-7 | - | TRBD1 | TRBV19
TGTGCCAGCCGAGGACAGGGGAACAATGAGCAGTTCTTC | CASRGQGNNEQFF | TRBJ2-1 | - | TRBD1 | TRBV9
TGTGCCAGCACCCCGTCCGGAGACGGGGCCTACGAGCAGTACTTC | CASTPSGDGAYEQYF | TRBJ2-7 | - | - | TRBV6-6
TGCGCCAGCAGTCGCCACGGGACTCCAACACCCTTATACGAGCAGTACTTC | CASSRHGTPTPLYEQYF | TRBJ2-7 | once | - | TRBV5-1
TGTGCCAGCCGAACCCCGGGACAACCCTTCGGAGGCTACACCTTC | CASRTPGQPFGGYTF | TRBJ1-2 | once | - | TRBV6-5
TGTGCCAGCTCACCACGGACAGGGAGCGGGGACGAAGCTTTCTTT | CASSPRTGSGDEAFF | TRBJ1-1 | once | TRBD1 | TRBV18